The 4 T cell receptor beta chains presented below share a single source sample, sequenced in a study of graft-versus-host responses after intestinal transplantation. Sequencing used immunoSEQ multiplex PCR; TCRdb keeps in-frame clones, though not all of them. The sample comprises 80,000 or so clones, about 90% of which are singletons, and about 0.63% rests with the top ten. Source: PBMCs, taken 98 days after intestinal transplantation. The source is a human patient who received an intestinal transplant, so some T cells may come from the graft donor.

The sample holds a few counts of this clone. V usage is TRBV7-9 and J usage is TRBJ1-2, with no clear D. V was clipped by 2 bases and J by 4 bases, with 17 bases between them. Germline-derived CDR1 and CDR2 are SEHNR and FQNEAQ (reference sequence). This CDR3 region has 16 residues. CDR3 amino acids: CASSLHFNAIFYGYTF. CDR3 sequence (DNA): TGTGCCAGCAGCTTACACTTTAATGCAATTTTCTATGGCTACACCTTC. The whole variable domain, filled in from reference TRBV7-9 and TRBJ1-2, reads DTGVSQNPRHKITKRGQNVTFRCDPISEHNRLYWYRQTLGQGPEFLTYFQNEAQLEKSRLLSDRFSAERPKGSFSTLEIQRTEQGDSAMYLCASSLHFNAIFYGYTFGSGTRLTVV.

V is TRBV7-6 and J is TRBJ1-4, with a weak D call TRBD1 (5 bases). Trimming removed 6 bases at V and 8 bases at J, with 22 bases between. The CDR3 totals 16 residues. Per germline, CDR1 SGHVS and CDR2 FNYEAQ. Here the CDR3 reads CASRPYPGTEGEKLFF. In DNA form, the CDR3 reads TGTGCCAGCAGACCGTACCCCGGGACGGAGGGGGAAAAACTGTTTTTT.

Notes on this clone: The same CDR3 is also encoded by other DNA sequences in this sample. This chain uses TRBV10-3 with TRBJ2-1; 10 nucleotides match TRBD2. Germline loops: CDR1 ENHRY, CDR2 SYGVKD. The CDR3 totals 16 residues. The trim removed 7 bases at V and 10 bases at J, leaving 16 bases unmatched. Here the CDR3 DNA reads TGTGCCATCACCCCCCTGCCGGAGCGGGGGGGCAGCGAGCAGTTCTTC. Translating it yields CAITPLPERGGSEQFF.

This chain uses TRBV7-9 with TRBJ2-7, with 12 bases fitting TRBD1. V trimming: 3 bases; J trimming: 3 bases; junction bases outside the gene matches: 12. The CDR3 has 18 residues. In germline, CDR1 is SEHNR, CDR2 FQNEAQ (reference sequence). This chain's CDR3 is CASSFSPGTGGADYEQYF. CDR3 in DNA: TGTGCCAGCAGCTTTAGTCCCGGGACAGGGGGCGCGGACTACGAGCAGTACTTC.